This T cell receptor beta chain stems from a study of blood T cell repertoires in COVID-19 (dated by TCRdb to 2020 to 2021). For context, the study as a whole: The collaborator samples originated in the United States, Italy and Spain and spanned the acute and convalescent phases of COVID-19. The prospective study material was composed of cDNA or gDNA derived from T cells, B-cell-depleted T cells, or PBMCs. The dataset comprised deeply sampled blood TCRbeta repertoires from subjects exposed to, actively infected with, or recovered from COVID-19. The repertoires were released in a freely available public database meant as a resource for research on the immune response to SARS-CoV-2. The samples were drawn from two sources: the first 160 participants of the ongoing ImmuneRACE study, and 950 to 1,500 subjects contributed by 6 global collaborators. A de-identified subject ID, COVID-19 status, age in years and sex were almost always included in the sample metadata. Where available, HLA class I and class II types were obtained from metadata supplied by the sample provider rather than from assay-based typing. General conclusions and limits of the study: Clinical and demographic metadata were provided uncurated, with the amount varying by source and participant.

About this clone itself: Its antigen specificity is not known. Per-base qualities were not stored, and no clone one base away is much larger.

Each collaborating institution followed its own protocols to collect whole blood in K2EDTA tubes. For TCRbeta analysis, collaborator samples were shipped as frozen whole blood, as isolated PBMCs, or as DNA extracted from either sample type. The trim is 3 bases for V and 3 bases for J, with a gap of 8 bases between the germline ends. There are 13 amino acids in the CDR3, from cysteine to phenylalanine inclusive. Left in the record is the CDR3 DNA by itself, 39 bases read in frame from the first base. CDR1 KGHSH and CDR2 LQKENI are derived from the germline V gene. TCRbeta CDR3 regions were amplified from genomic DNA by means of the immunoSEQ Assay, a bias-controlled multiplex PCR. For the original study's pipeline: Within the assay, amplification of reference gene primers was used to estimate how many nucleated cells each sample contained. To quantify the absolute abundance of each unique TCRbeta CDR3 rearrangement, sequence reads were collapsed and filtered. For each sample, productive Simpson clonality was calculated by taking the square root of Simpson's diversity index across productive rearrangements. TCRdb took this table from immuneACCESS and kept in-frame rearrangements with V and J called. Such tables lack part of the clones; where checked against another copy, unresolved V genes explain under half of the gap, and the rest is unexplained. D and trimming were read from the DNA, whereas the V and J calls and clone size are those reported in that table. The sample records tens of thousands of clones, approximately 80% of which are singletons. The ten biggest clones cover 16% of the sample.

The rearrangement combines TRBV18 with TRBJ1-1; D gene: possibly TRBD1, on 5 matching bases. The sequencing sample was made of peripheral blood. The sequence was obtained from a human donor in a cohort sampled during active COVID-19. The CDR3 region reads CASSPGLYTEAFF. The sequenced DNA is TGTGCCAGCTCACCGGGGCTTTACACTGAAGCTTTCTTT.